These 26 T cell receptor beta chains were sequenced from one sample in a study of T-cell memory formation after mild COVID-19. TCRdb reprocessed the 5' RACE reads via MiXCR and lists one record per CDR3 protein. This table holds tens of thousands of distinct CDR3 sequences, roughly 9% found once. Specimen: PBMCs or a T cell subset sorted from them (not recorded which). These receptors originate from an adult woman who had mild COVID-19 (a few samples of this study predate the infection). Cell type and time point are not known.

Only a few counts were recorded for this clonotype. The chain combines TRBV6-1 with TRBJ2-7; a possible D gene is TRBD2 (6 bases). The CDR3 loop spans 13 amino acids. V shed 2 bases and J shed 7 bases, with 12 bases lying between them. Germline CDR1 MNHNS, CDR2 SASEGT. CDR3 nucleotide sequence: TGTGCCAGCAGTGAAAAGGGACTTGGGGAGCAGTACTTC. It encodes CASSEKGLGEQYF.

This clonotype has only a few counts. The rearrangement links TRBV6-6 to TRBJ1-2, with D tentatively TRBD1 (5 bases). V gave up 2 bases and J gave up 7 bases, with 14 bases separating them. The germline gives CDR1 MNHNY, CDR2 SVGAGI (reference sequence). The CDR3 runs to 14 residues. CDR3 protein: CASSYGRDLSGYTF. The CDR3 nucleotides read TGTGCCAGCAGTTACGGCCGGGACCTCAGTGGCTACACCTTC.

The chain is built from TRBV6-1 and TRBJ2-3; D gene unclear. The CDR3 extends over 13 amino acids. The V end lost 8 bases, the J end lost 6 bases, and 15 bases lay between the germline ends. CDR1 is MNHNS and CDR2 is SASEGT in the germline V gene. As DNA, the CDR3 is TGTGCCAGCCGCTGGGGTGTCGTGGATACGCAGTATTTT. Translating it yields CASRWGVVDTQYF.

This clonotype is medium-sized. The chain carries TRBV20-1 and TRBJ2-3; TRBD2 matches at 11 bases. CDR3 length: 14 residues. J gave up 1 base and V 7 bases, and 4 bases lay outside the gene matches. Germline V lookup: CDR1 DFQATT, CDR2 SNEGSKA (reference sequence). The CDR3 nucleotides are TGCAGTGGCTTAGCGGGGGGGCGCACAGATACGCAGTATTTT. Amino acids: CSGLAGGRTDTQYF.

This clonotype appeared many times. The CDR3 reads CASSPMGQGTGGYTF. CDR3 nucleotides: TGTGCCAGCAGCCCCATGGGACAGGGAACGGGGGGCTACACCTTC. V usage is TRBV7-8 and J usage is TRBJ1-2; 9 bases map to TRBD1. V trimming: 5 bases; J trimming: 8 bases; junction bases outside the gene matches: 12. The CDR3 length is 15 residues. Per germline, CDR1 SGHVS and CDR2 FQNEAQ.

The table lists this clonotype with many counts. J is TRBJ1-6 and V is TRBV7-2; D is ambiguous. The CDR3 runs to 16 residues. The V gene lost 1 base and the J gene lost 7 bases, with 14 bases spanning the gap. CDR1 SGHTA and CDR2 FQGNSA come from the germline V gene. The CDR3 here is CASSLESRTRNSPLHF. In nucleotides, the CDR3 is TGTGCCAGCAGCTTAGAGTCCCGGACGAGAAATTCACCCCTCCACTTT.

This clonotype was counted between two and nine times. The chain combines TRBV20-1 with TRBJ2-1; 11 positions agree with TRBD2. This CDR3 contains 16 residues. Looked up from germline, CDR1 is DFQATT and CDR2 is SNEGSKA (reference sequence). The V and J ends lost 3 bases and 4 bases, in that order; junction bases with no gene match: 8. The CDR3 DNA reads TGCAGTGCTAGCCCCCCCGGGACTAGCGGATACAATGAGCAGTTCTTC. Its translation: CSASPPGTSGYNEQFF.

The gene calls are TRBV10-3 and TRBJ2-5, with TRBD1 matching 9 bases. CDR3 length: 13 amino acids. Germline CDR1 is ENHRY and CDR2 is SYGVKD. V lost 3 bases and J lost 5; bases outside the gene matches: 1. CDR3 sequence (DNA): TGTGCCATCAGTGATGGACAGGGGGAGACCCAGTACTTC. This translates into CAISDGQGETQYF.

The J gene is TRBJ2-2, the V gene TRBV2, with D possibly called TRBD1 or TRBD2 (5 bases each). Germline-derived CDR1 and CDR2 are SNHLY and FYNNEI. There are 16 residues in the CDR3. Trimming took 4 bases from V and 0 from J, leaving 12 bases between them. Written as DNA, the CDR3 is TGTGCCAGCAGTGGGTCCGTGGGGGCGAACACCGGGGAGCTGTTTTTT. This gives the protein CASSGSVGANTGELFF.

V usage is TRBV4-2 and J usage is TRBJ1-5; 7 bases are a match to TRBD1. The V gene's germline CDR1 is LGHNA and CDR2 YNFKEQ. V lost 1 base, J lost 1 base, and 4 bases stayed unmatched. The CDR3 has 16 residues. The CDR3 reads CASSQGVQGSNQPQHF. The DNA for the CDR3 is TGTGCCAGCAGCCAAGGGGTACAGGGGAGCAATCAGCCCCAGCATTTT.

This clonotype has a handful of counts. The V and J genes are TRBV9 and TRBJ1-2, with D unresolved. The V gene's germline CDR1 is SGDLS and CDR2 YYNGEE. The V and J ends lost 0 bases and 6 bases respectively, with 12 bases between them. The CDR3 runs 14 residues. CDR3: CASSVGYGSNGYTF. The CDR3 nucleotides read TGTGCCAGCAGCGTAGGTTACGGCAGCAATGGCTACACCTTC.

The chain is built from TRBV20-1 and TRBJ2-1; no firm D call. This CDR3 comprises 12 residues. The ends were cut back, 8 bases at V and 5 bases at J, with 13 bases in the middle. Germline CDR1 DFQATT, CDR2 SNEGSKA (reference sequence). CDR3 DNA: TGCAGTCCTCTATATGGGGACAATGAGCAGTTCTTC. This encodes CSPLYGDNEQFF.

This clonotype was picked up a small number of times. The J gene is TRBJ1-2, the V gene TRBV9, with TRBD1 as a possible D gene (5 bases). Trimming removed 0 bases at V and 2 bases at J, with 11 bases between. This CDR3 spans 15 amino acids. CDR1 SGDLS and CDR2 YYNGEE come from the germline V gene. The CDR3: CASSVGAGWNYGYTF. As DNA, the CDR3 is TGTGCCAGCAGCGTAGGTGCAGGGTGGAACTATGGCTACACCTTC.

This clonotype was detected only a few times. The rearrangement uses TRBV9 and TRBJ1-4; 7 bases are a match to TRBD1. The V gene's germline CDR1 is SGDLS and CDR2 YYNGEE. The CDR3 extends over 16 amino acids. The V segment lost 2 bases and the J segment 4 bases; nucleotides outside the gene matches: 8. The CDR3 coding sequence is TGTGCCAGCAGCGTGCAGCCGGGACAGCTTAATGAAAAACTGTTTTTT. Protein product: CASSVQPGQLNEKLFF.

The rearrangement joins TRBV25-1 to TRBJ2-7; perhaps TRBD1 as D (5 bases). The length of the CDR3 is 18 residues. CDR1 is MGHDK, CDR2 SYGVNS, per germline. Trimming took off 4 bases at V and 0 bases at J, with 22 bases between the two ends. CDR3 protein: CASSGGLANLVSSYEQYF. DNA for the CDR3: TGTGCCAGCAGTGGGGGCTTGGCTAACTTGGTGAGCTCCTACGAGCAGTACTTC.

By proportion, this clonotype is medium-sized (0.01 to 0.1%). This chain connects TRBV9 to TRBJ2-5, with D tentatively TRBD1 or TRBD2 (5 bases each). V was trimmed by 3 bases and J by 5 bases, leaving 11 bases between them. The germline V gene encodes CDR1 SGDLS and CDR2 YYNGEE. The CDR3 length is 13 residues. The CDR3 sequence: CASSAGARETQYF. The CDR3 bases are TGTGCCAGCAGCGCCGGGGCGCGGGAGACCCAGTACTTC.

Ten or more counts support this clonotype. The rearrangement uses TRBV6-5 and TRBJ2-1, with 11 bases fitting TRBD2. The V gene end was trimmed by 5 bases and the J gene end by 4 bases; junction bases not matched to a gene: 19. The germline V gene has CDR1 MNHEY and CDR2 SVGAGI. The CDR3 is 20 amino acids. The CDR3 spells CASSASLAGVPLGKYNEQFF. The CDR3 nucleotides are TGTGCCAGCAGTGCCTCACTAGCGGGAGTCCCCTTAGGGAAGTACAATGAGCAGTTCTTC.

The chain carries TRBV6-5 and TRBJ2-2; D unclear. Per the germline V gene, CDR1 is MNHEY and CDR2 is SVGAGI. CDR3 size: 17 residues. The V end lost 3 bases, the J end lost 5 bases, and 19 bases lay between the germline ends. The CDR3 DNA sequence: TGTGCCAGCAGTTATCACTACCCGAGTGTCGGGACCGGGGAGCTGTTTTTT. Its translation: CASSYHYPSVGTGELFF.

The chain has TRBV27 and TRBJ2-7; 7 nucleotides align to TRBD1. The CDR3 has 14 amino acids. The V segment lost 6 bases and the J segment 0 bases; nucleotides outside the gene matches: 5. Per germline, CDR1 MNHEY and CDR2 SMNVEV (reference sequence). The CDR3 region is CASRRDRDSYEQYF. CDR3 in DNA: TGTGCCAGCAGGCGAGACAGGGACTCCTACGAGCAGTACTTC.

This clonotype was picked up many times. The CDR3 coding sequence is TGTGCCAGCAGGCCTTTTGGGGCGTCTAGCACAGATACGCAGTATTTT. Its translation is CASRPFGASSTDTQYF. This chain connects TRBV12-3 or TRBV12-4 to TRBJ2-3, with a tentative D call TRBD1 (5 bases). There are 16 residues in the CDR3. Trimming took 6 bases from V and 0 from J, leaving 16 bases between them.

The gene calls are TRBV20-1 and TRBJ2-3; perhaps TRBD1 as D (5 bases). This CDR3 contains 11 residues. The germline V gene has CDR1 DFQATT and CDR2 SNEGSKA (reference sequence). Trimming stripped 8 bases from V and 0 bases from J, with 6 bases between. The CDR3 sequence is CSPGSTDTQYF. CDR3 nucleotides: TGCAGTCCAGGGAGCACAGATACGCAGTATTTT.

The genes are TRBV11-3 and TRBJ2-1; 7 bases are a match to TRBD2. CDR1 and CDR2 from the germline V gene are SGHNT and YENEEA. The J segment lost 0 bases and the V segment lost 5 bases, leaving 7 bases of the junction unmatched. This CDR3 has 16 residues. The CDR3 sequence: CASSLGTINSYNEQFF. The CDR3 bases are TGTGCCAGCAGCCTAGGGACTATTAACTCCTACAATGAGCAGTTCTTC.

The chain couples TRBV2 to TRBJ1-3, with D hard to call. V was cut by 2 bases and J by 3 bases, with 2 bases left in between. CDR3 length: 12 residues. CDR1 and CDR2 from the germline V gene are SNHLY and FYNNEI. CDR3 nucleotides: TGTGCCAGCAGTGAAAGTGGAAACACCATATATTTT. Amino acid sequence: CASSESGNTIYF.

This clonotype was observed a few times. V is TRBV6-6 and J is TRBJ2-2, with TRBD1 matching over 9 bases. Germline loops: CDR1 MNHNY, CDR2 SVGAGI (reference sequence). The CDR3 length is 15 residues. The V and J ends lost 0 bases and 5 bases, in that order; junction bases with no gene match: 1. The CDR3 DNA is TGTGCCAGCAGTTACTCGACAGGGGGAACCGGGGAGCTGTTTTTT. This gives the protein CASSYSTGGTGELFF.

This clonotype was observed many times. This sequence joins TRBV12-3 or TRBV12-4 and TRBJ2-7; D call uncertain. The CDR3 length is 13 residues. V was clipped by 3 bases and J by 0 bases, with 6 bases between them. CDR3 in DNA: TGTGCCAGCAGTTTGTCAAACTCCTACGAGCAGTACTTC. It codes for CASSLSNSYEQYF.

Only a few counts were recorded for this clonotype. This chain joins TRBV5-1 and TRBJ2-1; 8 bases fit TRBD2. Germline assignment: CDR1 SGHRS and CDR2 YFSETQ. V shed 2 bases and J 3 bases; nucleotides not matched to a gene: 4. The CDR3 sequence is 15 residues long. The CDR3: CASSFWGTSYNEQFF. The CDR3 region has the DNA TGCGCCAGCAGCTTTTGGGGGACTAGCTACAATGAGCAGTTCTTC.